This T cell receptor (beta chain) comes out of a study of cytomegalovirus exposure and HLA in healthy donors. Study-wide results and limits: In an earlier analysis, in about 530 donors, most V segments appeared productive either ~87% or ~30% of the time. HLA alleles were associated with roughly 15,000 TCR beta sequences in a later analysis at 0.05 false discovery rate.

As regards this clone: What it binds is not known.

Germline assignment: CDR1 MDHEN and CDR2 SYDVKM. Trimming cost V 6 bases and J 0 bases, with 9 bases left between them. The CDR3 has 15 residues. The donors, nominally healthy at sampling, likely had unrecorded immune exposures. PCR used 60 Vbeta primers and 13 Jbeta primers. Produced via immunoSEQ multiplex PCR; TCRdb's table is partial and in-frame only. The sample table sets out about 160,000 clones. The sample consisted of PBMCs. This receptor was taken from a man aged 25 to 45 in good health and CMV-seronegative. The rearrangement links TRBV28 to TRBJ2-6, with D perhaps matching TRBD1 (6 bases). The CDR3: CASRSTGSGANVLTF. The CDR3 DNA reads as TGTGCCAGCAGATCGACAGGCTCTGGGGCCAACGTCCTGACTTTC.